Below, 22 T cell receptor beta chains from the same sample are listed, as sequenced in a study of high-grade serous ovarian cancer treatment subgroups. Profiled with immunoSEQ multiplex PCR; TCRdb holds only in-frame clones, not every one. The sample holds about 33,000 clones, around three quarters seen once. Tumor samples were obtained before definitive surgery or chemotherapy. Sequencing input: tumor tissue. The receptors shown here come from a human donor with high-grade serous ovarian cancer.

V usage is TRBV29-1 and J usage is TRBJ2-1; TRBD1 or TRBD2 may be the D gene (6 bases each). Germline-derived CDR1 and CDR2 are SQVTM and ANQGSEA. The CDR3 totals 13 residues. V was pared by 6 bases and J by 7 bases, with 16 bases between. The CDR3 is CSVRTGARNEQFF. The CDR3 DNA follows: TGCAGCGTCCGAACGGGGGCTCGGAATGAGCAGTTCTTC.

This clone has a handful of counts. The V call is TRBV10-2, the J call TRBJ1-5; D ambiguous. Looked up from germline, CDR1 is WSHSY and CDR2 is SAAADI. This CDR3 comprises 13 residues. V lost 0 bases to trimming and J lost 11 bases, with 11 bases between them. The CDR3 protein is CASSESEVVSQHF. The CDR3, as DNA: TGCGCCAGCAGTGAGTCAGAAGTGGTGTCCCAGCATTTT.

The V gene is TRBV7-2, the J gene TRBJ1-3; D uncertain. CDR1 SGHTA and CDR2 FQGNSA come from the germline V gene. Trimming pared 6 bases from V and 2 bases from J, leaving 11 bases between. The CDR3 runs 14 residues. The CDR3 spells CASRLSGAGNTIYF. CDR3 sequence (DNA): TGTGCCAGCAGACTTAGTGGGGCTGGAAACACCATATATTTT.

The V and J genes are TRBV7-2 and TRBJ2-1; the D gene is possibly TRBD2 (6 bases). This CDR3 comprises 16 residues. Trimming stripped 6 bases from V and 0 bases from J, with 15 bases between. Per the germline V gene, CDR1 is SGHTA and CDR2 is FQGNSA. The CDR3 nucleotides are TGTGCCAGCAGTCTCCGAGTGGGGGGCTCCTACAATGAGCAGTTCTTC. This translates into CASSLRVGGSYNEQFF.

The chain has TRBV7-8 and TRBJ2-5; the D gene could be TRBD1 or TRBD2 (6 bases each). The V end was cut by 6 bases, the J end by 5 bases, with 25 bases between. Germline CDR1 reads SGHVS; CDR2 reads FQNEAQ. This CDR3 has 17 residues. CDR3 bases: TGTGCCAGCAGTCCACGGGTCTCTGTGGGGGGCGCTGAGACCCAGTACTTC. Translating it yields CASSPRVSVGGAETQYF. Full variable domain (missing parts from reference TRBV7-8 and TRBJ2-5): GAGVSQSPRYKVAKRGQDVALRCDPISGHVSLFWYQQALGQGPEFLTYFQNEAQLDKSGLPSDRFFAERPEGSVSTLKIQRTQQEDSAVYLCASSPRVSVGGAETQYFGPGTRLLVL.

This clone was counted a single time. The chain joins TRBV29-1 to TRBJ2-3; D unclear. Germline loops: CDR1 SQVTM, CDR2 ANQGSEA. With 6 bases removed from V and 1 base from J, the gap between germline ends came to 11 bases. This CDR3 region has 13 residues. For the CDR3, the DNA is TGCAGCGTATTCCGGCCGGGCACAGATACGCAGTATTTT. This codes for CSVFRPGTDTQYF.

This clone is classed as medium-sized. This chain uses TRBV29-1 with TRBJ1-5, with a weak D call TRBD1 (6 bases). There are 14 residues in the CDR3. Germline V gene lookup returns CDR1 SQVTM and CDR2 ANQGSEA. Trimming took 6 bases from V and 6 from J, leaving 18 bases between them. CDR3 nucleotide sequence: TGCAGCGTGGGGGCAGGCCTAGGGGGTCAGCCCCAGCATTTT. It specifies CSVGAGLGGQPQHF.

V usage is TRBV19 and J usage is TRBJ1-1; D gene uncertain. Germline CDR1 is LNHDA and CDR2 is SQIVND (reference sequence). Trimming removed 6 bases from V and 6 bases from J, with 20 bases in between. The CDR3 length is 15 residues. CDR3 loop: CASSNTVQSSAEAFF. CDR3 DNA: TGTGCCAGTAGCAACACCGTCCAGTCTAGCGCTGAAGCTTTCTTT.

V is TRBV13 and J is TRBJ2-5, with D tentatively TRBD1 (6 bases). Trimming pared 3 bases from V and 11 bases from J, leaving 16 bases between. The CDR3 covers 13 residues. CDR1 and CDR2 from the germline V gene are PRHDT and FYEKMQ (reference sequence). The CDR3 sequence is CASSFRQVKLQYF. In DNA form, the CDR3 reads TGTGCCAGCAGCTTTAGACAGGTAAAGTTGCAGTACTTC.

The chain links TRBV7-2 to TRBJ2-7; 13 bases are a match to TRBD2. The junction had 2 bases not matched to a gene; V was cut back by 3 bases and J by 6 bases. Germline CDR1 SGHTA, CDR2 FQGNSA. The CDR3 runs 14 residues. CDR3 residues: CASSFTSGRVEQYF. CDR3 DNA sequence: TGTGCCAGCAGCTTCACTAGCGGGAGGGTCGAGCAGTACTTC.

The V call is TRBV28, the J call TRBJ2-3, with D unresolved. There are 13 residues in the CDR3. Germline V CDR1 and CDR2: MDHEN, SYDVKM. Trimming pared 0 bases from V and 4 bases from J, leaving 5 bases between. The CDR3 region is CASSLWGSDTQYF. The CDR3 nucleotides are TGTGCCAGCAGTTTATGGGGGTCAGATACGCAGTATTTT.

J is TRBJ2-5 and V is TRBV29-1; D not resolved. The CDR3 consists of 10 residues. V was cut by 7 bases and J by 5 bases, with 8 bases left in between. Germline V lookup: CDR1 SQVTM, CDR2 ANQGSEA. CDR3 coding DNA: TGCAGCGCATCTGTCGAGACCCAGTACTTC. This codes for CSASVETQYF. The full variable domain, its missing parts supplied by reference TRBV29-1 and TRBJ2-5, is SAVISQKPSRDICQRGTSLTIQCQVDSQVTMMFWYRQQPGQSLTLIATANQGSEATYESGFVIDKFPISRPNLTFSTLTVSNMSPEDSSIYLCSASVETQYFGPGTRLLVL.

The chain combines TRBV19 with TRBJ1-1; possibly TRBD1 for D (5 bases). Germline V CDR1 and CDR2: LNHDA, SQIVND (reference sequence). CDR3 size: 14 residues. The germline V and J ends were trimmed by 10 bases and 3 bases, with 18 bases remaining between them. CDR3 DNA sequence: TGTGCCACCCAAAGAGGGGCTAGGGACACTGAAGCTTTCTTT. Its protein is CATQRGARDTEAFF.

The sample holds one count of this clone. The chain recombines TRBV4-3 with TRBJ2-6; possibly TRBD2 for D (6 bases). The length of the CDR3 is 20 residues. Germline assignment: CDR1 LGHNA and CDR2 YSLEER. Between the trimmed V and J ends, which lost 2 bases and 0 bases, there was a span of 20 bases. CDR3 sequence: CASSQQPNREFNSGANVLTF. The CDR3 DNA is TGCGCCAGCAGCCAACAACCGAATCGGGAGTTCAACTCTGGGGCCAACGTCCTGACTTTC.

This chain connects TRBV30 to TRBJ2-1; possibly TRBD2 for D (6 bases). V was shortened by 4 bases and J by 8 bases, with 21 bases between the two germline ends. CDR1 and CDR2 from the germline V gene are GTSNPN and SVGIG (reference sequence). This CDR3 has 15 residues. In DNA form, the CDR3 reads TGTGCCTGGACCATCGGGACTTTTAAACAGGATGAGCAGTTCTTC. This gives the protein CAWTIGTFKQDEQFF. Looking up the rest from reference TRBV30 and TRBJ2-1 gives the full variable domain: SQTIHQWPATLVQPVGSPLSLECTVEGTSNPNLYWYRQAAGRGLQLLFYSVGIGQISSEVPQNLSASRPQDRQFILSSKKLLLSDSGFYLCAWTIGTFKQDEQFFGPGTRLTVL.

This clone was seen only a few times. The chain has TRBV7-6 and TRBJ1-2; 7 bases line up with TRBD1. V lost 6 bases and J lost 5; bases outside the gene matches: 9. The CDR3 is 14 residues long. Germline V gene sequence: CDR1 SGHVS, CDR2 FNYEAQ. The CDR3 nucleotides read TGTGCCAGCAGTCCCAGACAGGGAATGTATGGCTACACCTTC. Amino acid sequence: CASSPRQGMYGYTF.

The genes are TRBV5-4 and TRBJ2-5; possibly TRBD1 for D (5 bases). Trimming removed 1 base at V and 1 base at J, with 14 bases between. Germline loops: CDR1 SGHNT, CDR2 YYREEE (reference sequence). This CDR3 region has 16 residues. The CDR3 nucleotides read TGTGCCAGCAGCTTGTGCCCTCAGGGTTGCCAAGAGACCCAGTACTTC. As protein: CASSLCPQGCQETQYF.

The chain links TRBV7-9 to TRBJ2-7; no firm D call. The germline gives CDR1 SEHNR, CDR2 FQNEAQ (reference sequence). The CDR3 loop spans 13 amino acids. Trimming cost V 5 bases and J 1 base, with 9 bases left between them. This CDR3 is CASSHDWSYEQYF. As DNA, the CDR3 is TGTGCCAGCAGCCACGACTGGTCCTACGAGCAGTACTTC.

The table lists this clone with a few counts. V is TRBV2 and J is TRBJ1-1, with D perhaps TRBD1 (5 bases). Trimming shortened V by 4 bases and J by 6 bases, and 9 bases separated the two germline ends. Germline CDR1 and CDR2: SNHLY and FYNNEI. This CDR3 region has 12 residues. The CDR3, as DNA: TGTGCCAGCAGTGCTTCGGGGCCTGAAGCTTTCTTT. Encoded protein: CASSASGPEAFF.

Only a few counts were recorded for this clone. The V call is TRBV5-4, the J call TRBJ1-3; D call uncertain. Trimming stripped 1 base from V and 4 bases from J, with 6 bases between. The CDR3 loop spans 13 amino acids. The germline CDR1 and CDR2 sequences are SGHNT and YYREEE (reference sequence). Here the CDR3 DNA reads TGTGCCAGCAGCTTGCCCCCCGGAAACACCATATATTTT. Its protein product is CASSLPPGNTIYF.

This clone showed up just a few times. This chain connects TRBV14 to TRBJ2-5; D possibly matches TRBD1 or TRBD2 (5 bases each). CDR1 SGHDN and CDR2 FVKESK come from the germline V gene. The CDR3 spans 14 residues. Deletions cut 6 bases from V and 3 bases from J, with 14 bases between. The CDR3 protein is CASSQTVREETQYF. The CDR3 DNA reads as TGTGCCAGCAGTCAGACAGTGAGGGAAGAGACCCAGTACTTC.

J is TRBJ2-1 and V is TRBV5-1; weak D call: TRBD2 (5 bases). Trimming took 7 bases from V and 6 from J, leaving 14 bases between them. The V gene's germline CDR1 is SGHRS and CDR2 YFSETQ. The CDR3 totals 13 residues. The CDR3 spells CASAEAPTNEQFF. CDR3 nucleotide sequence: TGCGCCAGCGCGGAGGCCCCTACCAATGAGCAGTTCTTC.